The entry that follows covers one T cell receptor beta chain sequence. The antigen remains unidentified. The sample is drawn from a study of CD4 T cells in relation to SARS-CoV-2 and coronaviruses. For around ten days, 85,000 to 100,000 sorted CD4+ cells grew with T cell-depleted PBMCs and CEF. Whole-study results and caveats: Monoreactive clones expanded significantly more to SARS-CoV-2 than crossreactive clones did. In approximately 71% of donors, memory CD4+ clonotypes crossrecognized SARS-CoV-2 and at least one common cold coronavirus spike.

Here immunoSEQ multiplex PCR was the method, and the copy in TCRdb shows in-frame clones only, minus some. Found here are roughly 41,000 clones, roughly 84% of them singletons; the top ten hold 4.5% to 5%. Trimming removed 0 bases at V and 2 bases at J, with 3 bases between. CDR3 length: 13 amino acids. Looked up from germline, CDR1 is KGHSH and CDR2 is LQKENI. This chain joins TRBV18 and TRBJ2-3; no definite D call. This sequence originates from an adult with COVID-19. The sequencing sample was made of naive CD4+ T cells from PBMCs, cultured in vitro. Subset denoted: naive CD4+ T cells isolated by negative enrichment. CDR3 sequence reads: CASSPPNTDTQYF. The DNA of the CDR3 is TGTGCCAGCTCACCACCCAACACAGATACGCAGTATTTT.